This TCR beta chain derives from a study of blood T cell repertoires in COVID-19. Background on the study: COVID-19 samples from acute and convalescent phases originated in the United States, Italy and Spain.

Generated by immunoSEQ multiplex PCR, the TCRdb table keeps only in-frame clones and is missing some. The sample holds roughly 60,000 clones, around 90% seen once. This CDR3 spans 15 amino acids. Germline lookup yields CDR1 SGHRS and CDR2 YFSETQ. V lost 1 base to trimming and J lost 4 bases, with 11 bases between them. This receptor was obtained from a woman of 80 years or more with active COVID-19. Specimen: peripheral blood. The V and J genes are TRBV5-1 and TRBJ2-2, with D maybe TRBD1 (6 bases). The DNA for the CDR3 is TGCGCCAGCAGCTTGTCGCAGGGGAGCACCGGGGAGCTGTTTTTT. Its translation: CASSLSQGSTGELFF.